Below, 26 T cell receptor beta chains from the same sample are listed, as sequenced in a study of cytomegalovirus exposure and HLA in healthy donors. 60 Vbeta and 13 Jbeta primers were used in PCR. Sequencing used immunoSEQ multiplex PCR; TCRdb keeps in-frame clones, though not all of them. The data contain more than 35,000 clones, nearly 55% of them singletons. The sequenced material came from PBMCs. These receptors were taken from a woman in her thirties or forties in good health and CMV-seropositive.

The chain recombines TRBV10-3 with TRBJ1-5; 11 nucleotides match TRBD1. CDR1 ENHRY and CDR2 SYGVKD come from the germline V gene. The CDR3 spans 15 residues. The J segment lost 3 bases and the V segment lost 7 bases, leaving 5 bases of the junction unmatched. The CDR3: CAIKSGQGVNQPQHF. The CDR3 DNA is TGTGCCATCAAGTCGGGACAGGGGGTCAATCAGCCCCAGCATTTT.

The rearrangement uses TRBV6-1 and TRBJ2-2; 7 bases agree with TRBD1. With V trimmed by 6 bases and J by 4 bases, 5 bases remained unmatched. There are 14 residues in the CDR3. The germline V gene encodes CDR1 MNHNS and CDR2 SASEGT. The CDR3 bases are TGTGCCAGCAGAACCGGGACAGCCACCGGGGAGCTGTTTTTT. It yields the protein CASRTGTATGELFF.

The DNA for the CDR3 is TGCGCCAGCAGTCAATCCCAGGGGGCGTCTAGCACAGATACGCAGTATTTT. Its protein product is CASSQSQGASSTDTQYF. The chain combines TRBV23-1 with TRBJ2-3; 8 bases agree with TRBD1. TRBV23-1 is noted as an ORF with a role that remains uncertain. The junction had 5 bases not matched to a gene; V was cut back by 0 bases and J by 0 bases. The CDR3 loop spans 17 amino acids.

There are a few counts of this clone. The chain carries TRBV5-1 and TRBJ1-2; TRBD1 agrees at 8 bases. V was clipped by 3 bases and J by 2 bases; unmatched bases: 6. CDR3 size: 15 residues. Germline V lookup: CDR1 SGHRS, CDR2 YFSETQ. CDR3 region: CASSSTGQGNYGYTF. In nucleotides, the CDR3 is TGCGCCAGCAGCTCAACCGGACAGGGCAACTATGGCTACACCTTC. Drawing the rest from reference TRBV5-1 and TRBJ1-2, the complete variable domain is KAGVTQTPRYLIKTRGQQVTLSCSPISGHRSVSWYQQTPGQGLQFLFEYFSETQRNKGNFPGRFSGRQFSNSRSEMNVSTLELGDSALYLCASSSTGQGNYGYTFGSGTRLTVV.

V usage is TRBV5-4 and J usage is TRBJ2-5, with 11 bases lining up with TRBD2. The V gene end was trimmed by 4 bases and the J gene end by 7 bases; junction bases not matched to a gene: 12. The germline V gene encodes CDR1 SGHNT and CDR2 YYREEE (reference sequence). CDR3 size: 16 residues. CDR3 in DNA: TGTGCCAGCAGCCCGGTAGCGGGGGGGGAGGTAGGGACCCAGTACTTC. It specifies CASSPVAGGEVGTQYF. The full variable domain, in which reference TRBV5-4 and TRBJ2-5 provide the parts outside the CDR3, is ETGVTQSPTHLIKTRGQQVTLRCSSQSGHNTVSWYQQALGQGPQFIFQYYREEENGRGNFPPRFSGLQFPNYSSELNVNALELDDSALYLCASSPVAGGEVGTQYFGPGTRLLVL.

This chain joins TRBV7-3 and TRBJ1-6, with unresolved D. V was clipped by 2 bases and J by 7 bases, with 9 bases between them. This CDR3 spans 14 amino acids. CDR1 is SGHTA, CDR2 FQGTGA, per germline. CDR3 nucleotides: TGTGCCAGCAGCTTAGGGGAGCCAAATTCACCCCTCCACTTT. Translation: CASSLGEPNSPLHF.

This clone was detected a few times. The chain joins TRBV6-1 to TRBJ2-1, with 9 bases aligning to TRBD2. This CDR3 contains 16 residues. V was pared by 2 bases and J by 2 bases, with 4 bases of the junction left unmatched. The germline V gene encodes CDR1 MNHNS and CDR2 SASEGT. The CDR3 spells CASSESSGEPYNEQFF. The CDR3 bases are TGTGCCAGCAGTGAATCTAGCGGGGAACCCTACAATGAGCAGTTCTTC.

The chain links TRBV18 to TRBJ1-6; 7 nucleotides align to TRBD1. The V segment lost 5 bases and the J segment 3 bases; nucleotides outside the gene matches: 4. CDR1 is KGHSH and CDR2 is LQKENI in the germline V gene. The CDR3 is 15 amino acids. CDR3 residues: CASSETGSYNSPLHF. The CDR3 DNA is TGTGCCAGCTCAGAGACAGGGAGCTATAATTCACCCCTCCACTTT.

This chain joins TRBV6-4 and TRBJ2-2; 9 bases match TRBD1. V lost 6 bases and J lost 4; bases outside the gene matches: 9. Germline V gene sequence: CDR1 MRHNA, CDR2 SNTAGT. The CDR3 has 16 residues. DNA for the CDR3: TGTGCCAGCAGCGAGCTACAGGGGGCAAGCACCGGGGAGCTGTTTTTT. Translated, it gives CASSELQGASTGELFF.

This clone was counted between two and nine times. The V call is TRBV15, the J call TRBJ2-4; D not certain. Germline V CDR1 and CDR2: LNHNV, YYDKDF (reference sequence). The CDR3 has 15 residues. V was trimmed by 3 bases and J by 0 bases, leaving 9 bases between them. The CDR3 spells CATSSPRLAKNIQYF. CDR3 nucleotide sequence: TGTGCCACCAGCAGTCCGCGACTAGCCAAAAACATTCAGTACTTC.

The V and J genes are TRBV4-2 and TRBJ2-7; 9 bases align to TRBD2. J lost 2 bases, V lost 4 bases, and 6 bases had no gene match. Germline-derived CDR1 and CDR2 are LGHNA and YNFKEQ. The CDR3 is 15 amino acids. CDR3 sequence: CASSRKRGDAYEQYF. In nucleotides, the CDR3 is TGTGCCAGCAGCCGCAAGCGGGGGGATGCCTACGAGCAGTACTTC.

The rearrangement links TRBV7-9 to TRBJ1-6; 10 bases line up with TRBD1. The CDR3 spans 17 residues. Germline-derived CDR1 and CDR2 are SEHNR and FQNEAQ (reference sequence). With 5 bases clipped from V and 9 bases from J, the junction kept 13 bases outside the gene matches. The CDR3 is CASSPPLPGQGFSPLHF. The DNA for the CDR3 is TGTGCCAGCAGCCCGCCTCTTCCGGGACAGGGGTTTTCACCCCTCCACTTT.

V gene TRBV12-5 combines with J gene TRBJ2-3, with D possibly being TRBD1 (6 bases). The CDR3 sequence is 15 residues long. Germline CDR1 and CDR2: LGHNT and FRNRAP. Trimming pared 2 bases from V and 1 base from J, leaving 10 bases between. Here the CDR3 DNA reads TGTGCTAGTGGTTTGAGGGGGTCGGGCACAGATACGCAGTATTTT. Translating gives CASGLRGSGTDTQYF.

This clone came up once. The CDR3 spells CASSQGQGPSSGANVLTF. In nucleotides, the CDR3 is TGTGCCAGCAGCCAGGGACAGGGGCCAAGCTCTGGGGCCAACGTCCTGACTTTC. V and J are TRBV14 and TRBJ2-6; TRBD1 matches 10 bases. In germline, CDR1 is SGHDN, CDR2 FVKESK. V dropped 3 bases and J dropped 0; count of bases not matched to a gene: 5. This CDR3 spans 18 amino acids.

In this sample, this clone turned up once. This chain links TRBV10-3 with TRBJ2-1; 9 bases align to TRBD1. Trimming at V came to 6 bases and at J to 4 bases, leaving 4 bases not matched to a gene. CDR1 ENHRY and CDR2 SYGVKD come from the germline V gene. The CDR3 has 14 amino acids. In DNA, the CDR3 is TGTGCCATCAGCCCGGGGACAGGGTACAATGAGCAGTTCTTC. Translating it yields CAISPGTGYNEQFF.

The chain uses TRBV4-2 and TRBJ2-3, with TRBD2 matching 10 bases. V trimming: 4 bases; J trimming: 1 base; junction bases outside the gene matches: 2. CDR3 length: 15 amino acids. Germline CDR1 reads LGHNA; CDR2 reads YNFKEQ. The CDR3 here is CASSRAGGGTDTQYF. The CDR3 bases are TGTGCCAGCAGCCGAGCGGGGGGGGGCACAGATACGCAGTATTTT.

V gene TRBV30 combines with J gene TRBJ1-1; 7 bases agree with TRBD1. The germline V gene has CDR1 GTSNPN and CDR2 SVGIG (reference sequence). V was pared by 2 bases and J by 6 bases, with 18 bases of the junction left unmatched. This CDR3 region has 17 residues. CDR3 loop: CAWSFRAPDRVVAEAFF. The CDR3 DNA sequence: TGTGCCTGGAGTTTCAGAGCCCCTGACAGGGTCGTGGCTGAAGCTTTCTTT.

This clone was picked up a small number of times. The CDR3 reads CASSLKSGGARETQYF. The CDR3 coding sequence is TGTGCCAGCAGCTTAAAGAGCGGGGGGGCCAGGGAGACCCAGTACTTC. The chain employs TRBV7-9 and TRBJ2-5; 10 positions match TRBD2. J lost 5 bases, V lost 2 bases, and 8 bases had no gene match. CDR1 and CDR2 (germline): SEHNR, FQNEAQ (reference sequence). CDR3 length: 16 residues.

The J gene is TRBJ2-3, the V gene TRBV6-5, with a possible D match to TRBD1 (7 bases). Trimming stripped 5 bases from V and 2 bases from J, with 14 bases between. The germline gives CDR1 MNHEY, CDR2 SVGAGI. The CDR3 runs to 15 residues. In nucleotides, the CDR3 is TGTGCCAGCAGTGCGGGACAGAAGAACACAGATACGCAGTATTTT. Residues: CASSAGQKNTDTQYF.

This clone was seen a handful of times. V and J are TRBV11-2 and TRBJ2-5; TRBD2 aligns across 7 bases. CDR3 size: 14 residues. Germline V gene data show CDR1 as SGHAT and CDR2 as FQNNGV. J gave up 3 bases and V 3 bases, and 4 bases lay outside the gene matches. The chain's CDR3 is CASSFTSAEETQYF. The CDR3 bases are TGTGCCAGCAGCTTTACTAGCGCCGAAGAGACCCAGTACTTC.

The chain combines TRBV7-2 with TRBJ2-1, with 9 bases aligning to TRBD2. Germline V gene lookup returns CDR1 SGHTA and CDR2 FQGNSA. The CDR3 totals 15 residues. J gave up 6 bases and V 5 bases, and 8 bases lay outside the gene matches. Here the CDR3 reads CASSLLGGGANEQFF. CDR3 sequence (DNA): TGTGCCAGCAGCCTTTTGGGCGGGGGGGCCAATGAGCAGTTCTTC. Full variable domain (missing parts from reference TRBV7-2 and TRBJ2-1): GAGVSQSPSNKVTEKGKDVELRCDPISGHTALYWYRQSLGQGLEFLIYFQGNSAPDKSGLPSDRFSAERTGGSVSTLTIQRTQQEDSAVYLCASSLLGGGANEQFFGPGTRLTVL.

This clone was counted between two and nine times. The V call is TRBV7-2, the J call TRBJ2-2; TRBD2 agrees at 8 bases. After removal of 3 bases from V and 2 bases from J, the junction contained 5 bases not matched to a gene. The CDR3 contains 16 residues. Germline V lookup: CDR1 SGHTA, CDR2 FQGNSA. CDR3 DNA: TGTGCCAGCAGCTTGGACGGGGGGGCCAACACCGGGGAGCTGTTTTTT. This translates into CASSLDGGANTGELFF.

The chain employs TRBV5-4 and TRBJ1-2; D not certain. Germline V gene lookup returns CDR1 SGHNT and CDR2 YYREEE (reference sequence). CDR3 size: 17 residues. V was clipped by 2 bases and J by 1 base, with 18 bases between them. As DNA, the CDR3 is TGTGCCAGCAGCTTAGGTCCCCACAGTCTACATAACTATGGCTACACCTTC. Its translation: CASSLGPHSLHNYGYTF.

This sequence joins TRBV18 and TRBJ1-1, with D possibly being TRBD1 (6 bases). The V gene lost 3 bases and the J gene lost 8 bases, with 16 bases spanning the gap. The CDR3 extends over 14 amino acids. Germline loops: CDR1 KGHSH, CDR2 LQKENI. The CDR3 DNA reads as TGTGCCAGCTCACCCTTAATGGACAGCTACGAAGCTTTCTTT. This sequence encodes CASSPLMDSYEAFF.

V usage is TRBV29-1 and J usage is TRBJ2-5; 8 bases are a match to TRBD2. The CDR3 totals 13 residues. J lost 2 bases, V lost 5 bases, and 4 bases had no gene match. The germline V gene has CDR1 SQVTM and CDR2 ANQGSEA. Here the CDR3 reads CSVCGGPQETQYF. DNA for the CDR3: TGCAGCGTTTGCGGGGGGCCTCAAGAGACCCAGTACTTC.

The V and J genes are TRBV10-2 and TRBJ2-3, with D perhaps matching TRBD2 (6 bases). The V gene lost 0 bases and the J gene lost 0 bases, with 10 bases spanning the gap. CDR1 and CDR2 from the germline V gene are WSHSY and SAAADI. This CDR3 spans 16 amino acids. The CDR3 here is CASSESGGASTDTQYF. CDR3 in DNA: TGCGCCAGCAGTGAGTCAGGCGGGGCCAGCACAGATACGCAGTATTTT.